The 19 T cell receptor beta chains below come from one sample, sequenced in a study of vaccination and CD4 T cells after COVID-19. Noted treatment: roughly 11-day PBMC culture with coronavirus spike peptide pools or control peptides (ViraFEST assay). Sequencing of cultured CD4+ T cell DNA used the Oncomine TCR Beta short-read assay. TCRdb re-derived calls from the PCR reads in MiXCR, one entry per CDR3 protein. The sample has about 4,200 distinct CDR3 sequences, 21% seen once. Antigens for these TCRs are unknown. Sequencing was done on a sample of CD4+ T cells from blood, cultured in vitro. All receptors come from a human donor who had recovered from COVID-19.

The sample holds a few counts of this clonotype. This chain links TRBV20-1 with TRBJ1-1; D is unresolved. The V gene's germline CDR1 is DFQATT and CDR2 SNEGSKA (reference sequence). The V and J ends lost 0 bases and 0 bases respectively, with 5 bases between them. The CDR3 has 13 residues. CDR3 sequence reads: CSARDTVNTEAFF. In DNA, the CDR3 is TGCAGTGCTAGAGATACGGTGAACACTGAAGCTTTCTTT.

This clonotype has just a few counts. The chain employs TRBV5-8 and TRBJ2-2; 7 bases fit TRBD1. This CDR3 has 16 residues. From germline, CDR1 is SGHTS and CDR2 YDEGEE. Trimming removed 3 bases from V and 6 bases from J; junction bases left unmatched: 11. The CDR3: CASSYGLQGYAGELFF. The CDR3 DNA follows: TGTGCCAGCAGCTATGGGTTACAGGGGTATGCCGGGGAGCTGTTTTTT.

The chain combines TRBV7-3 with TRBJ2-2; D uncertain. Between the trimmed V and J ends, which lost 5 bases and 6 bases, there was a span of 25 bases. This CDR3 has 18 residues. From germline, CDR1 is SGHTA and CDR2 FQGTGA. CDR3: CASSRASIEEWSPGELFF. The DNA of the CDR3 is TGTGCCAGCAGCCGCGCGTCCATTGAGGAGTGGTCCCCCGGGGAGCTGTTTTTT. Filled out from reference TRBV7-3 and TRBJ2-2, the complete variable domain reads GAGVSQTPSNKVTEKGKYVELRCDPISGHTALYWYRQSLGQGPEFLIYFQGTGAADDSGLPNDRFFAVRPEGSVSTLKIQRTERGDSAVYLCASSRASIEEWSPGELFFGEGSRLTVL.

This clonotype was detected a few times. The chain couples TRBV5-1 to TRBJ1-1, with 9 bases identical to TRBD1. The CDR3 extends over 15 amino acids. J gave up 7 bases and V 4 bases, and 11 bases lay outside the gene matches. The germline CDR1 and CDR2 sequences are SGHRS and YFSETQ. CDR3 sequence reads: CASSKTGGSIIEAFF. The DNA for the CDR3 is TGCGCCAGCAGCAAGACAGGGGGTTCAATTATTGAAGCTTTCTTT.

The table lists this clonotype with a few counts. The chain combines TRBV20-1 with TRBJ1-1, with D perhaps matching TRBD1 (5 bases). Germline lookup yields CDR1 DFQATT and CDR2 SNEGSKA (reference sequence). This CDR3 comprises 14 residues. Trimming stripped 3 bases from V and 0 bases from J, with 11 bases between. The CDR3, as DNA: TGCAGTGCTAGGGTCGGGGCCTTGAACACTGAAGCTTTCTTT. Its protein is CSARVGALNTEAFF.

The rearrangement links TRBV4-2 to TRBJ1-6; unclear D gene. Germline loops: CDR1 LGHNA, CDR2 YNFKEQ. The CDR3 has 13 amino acids. Trimming removed 0 bases from V and 6 bases from J, with 3 bases in between. The CDR3 is CASSQELNSPLHF. Here the CDR3 DNA reads TGTGCCAGCAGCCAAGAGCTTAATTCACCCCTCCACTTT.

This clonotype ranks as medium-sized. The V gene is TRBV6-4, the J gene TRBJ1-5; D is unclear. With 8 bases removed from V and 1 base from J, the gap between germline ends came to 9 bases. The CDR3 consists of 13 residues. In germline, CDR1 is MRHNA, CDR2 SNTAGT. The CDR3 region has the DNA TGTGCCAGCTCCACGGAGAGCAATCAGCCCCAGCATTTT. Translation: CASSTESNQPQHF.

This clonotype came up a few times. The chain has TRBV5-5 and TRBJ2-3; D is unresolved. V was cut by 2 bases and J by 9 bases, with 16 bases left in between. Germline CDR1 and CDR2: SGHKS and YYEKEE (reference sequence). The CDR3 consists of 14 residues. Written as DNA, the CDR3 is TGTGCCAGCAGCTTCGACTGGACCGATCGGACGCAGTATTTT. Translation gives CASSFDWTDRTQYF.

CDR3 nucleotides: TGTGCCTGGACAGTCTATGGCTACACCTTC. Translation gives CAWTVYGYTF. The rearrangement uses TRBV30 and TRBJ1-2; D remains unclear. Germline V gene lookup returns CDR1 GTSNPN and CDR2 SVGIG (reference sequence). Deletions cut 4 bases from V and 4 bases from J, with 4 bases between. There are 10 residues in the CDR3. Full variable domain (outside the CDR3, taken from reference TRBV30 and TRBJ1-2): SQTIHQWPATLVQPVGSPLSLECTVEGTSNPNLYWYRQAAGRGLQLLFYSVGIGQISSEVPQNLSASRPQDRQFILSSKKLLLSDSGFYLCAWTVYGYTFGSGTRLTVV.

This clonotype has just a few counts. J is TRBJ1-5 and V is TRBV21-1; the table names TRBD1, a call not compared with the DNA. TRBV21-1 is an annotated pseudogene. The CDR3 loop spans 21 amino acids. CDR3 DNA: TGTGCCAGCAGCAAAAAAGGCCCAGACCTTGGAGGGGGCGAAAGCAATCAGCCCCAGCATTTT. This sequence encodes CASSKKGPDLGGGESNQPQHF.

This clonotype has just a few counts. V is TRBV6-1 and J is TRBJ2-2, with a tentative D call TRBD2 (7 bases). The CDR3 length is 15 residues. Trimming pared 7 bases from V and 5 bases from J, leaving 17 bases between. CDR1 MNHNS and CDR2 SASEGT come from the germline V gene. Written as DNA, the CDR3 is TGTGCCAGCATCGGAAGGGGGGGAGGGACCGGGGAGCTGTTTTTT. Its protein product is CASIGRGGGTGELFF.

The chain links TRBV6-5 to TRBJ1-6; 9 bases agree with TRBD1. Germline CDR1 reads MNHEY; CDR2 reads SVGAGI. J lost 9 bases, V lost 4 bases, and 7 bases had no gene match. The CDR3 sequence is 15 residues long. The CDR3 nucleotides read TGTGCCAGCAGTTCTAACAGGGGGCTTGGTTCACCCCTCCACTTT. Translating it yields CASSSNRGLGSPLHF.

In this sample, this clonotype turned up a few times. J is TRBJ1-1 and V is TRBV7-9, with 9 nucleotides matching TRBD1. CDR3 size: 15 residues. J was trimmed by 1 base and V by 5 bases; bases with no gene match: 5. The germline V gene encodes CDR1 SEHNR and CDR2 FQNEAQ (reference sequence). The CDR3 coding sequence is TGTGCCAGCAGCGCGTTACAGGGGGCGAACACTGAAGCTTTCTTT. It translates to CASSALQGANTEAFF.

This chain links TRBV21-1 with TRBJ1-2; the table assigns TRBD1, which was not confirmed against the DNA. TRBV21-1 is noted as a pseudogene. The CDR3 length is 14 residues. Here the CDR3 reads CASSTGQGVYGYTF. The CDR3 DNA is TGTGCCAGCAGCACAGGACAGGGAGTATATGGCTACACCTTC.

By share, this clonotype ranks as large. V is TRBV29-1 and J is TRBJ1-1, with D perhaps TRBD1 (5 bases). CDR3 length equals 12 residues. Germline V gene sequence: CDR1 SQVTM, CDR2 ANQGSEA. Trimming removed 4 bases from V and 7 bases from J, with 13 bases in between. This CDR3 is CSVGGYGGEAFF. The CDR3 region has the DNA TGCAGCGTTGGAGGTTATGGGGGTGAAGCTTTCTTT.

This clonotype was observed a handful of times. V gene TRBV30 combines with J gene TRBJ1-1, with a tentative D call TRBD1 (6 bases). Germline values: CDR1 GTSNPN, CDR2 SVGIG (reference sequence). CDR3 size: 18 residues. Trimming shortened V by 2 bases and J by 5 bases, and 27 bases separated the two germline ends. The CDR3 reads CAWSPLTGWVTFHTEAFF. CDR3 DNA sequence: TGTGCCTGGAGTCCCCTAACAGGGTGGGTTACGTTTCATACTGAAGCTTTCTTT. Complete variable domain (other parts from reference TRBV30 and TRBJ1-1): SQTIHQWPATLVQPVGSPLSLECTVEGTSNPNLYWYRQAAGRGLQLLFYSVGIGQISSEVPQNLSASRPQDRQFILSSKKLLLSDSGFYLCAWSPLTGWVTFHTEAFFGQGTRLTVV.

This clonotype came up a few times. V and J are TRBV20-1 and TRBJ2-1; TRBD2 agrees at 10 bases. V lost 4 bases, J lost 7 bases, and 4 bases stayed unmatched. The CDR3 runs to 13 residues. Germline CDR1 and CDR2: DFQATT and SNEGSKA (reference sequence). In nucleotides, the CDR3 is TGCAGTGCTACAAAGACTAGCGGGAATGAGCAGTTCTTC. It codes for CSATKTSGNEQFF.

The V gene is TRBV30, the J gene TRBJ2-3; unclear D gene. Germline CDR1 is GTSNPN and CDR2 is SVGIG (reference sequence). V lost 2 bases, J lost 0 bases, and 9 bases lay in between. This CDR3 is 14 amino acids long. CDR3 DNA sequence: TGTGCCTGGAGTCAAGGGCCTAGCACAGATACGCAGTATTTT. It codes for CAWSQGPSTDTQYF. Full variable domain (remainder filled in from reference TRBV30 and TRBJ2-3): SQTIHQWPATLVQPVGSPLSLECTVEGTSNPNLYWYRQAAGRGLQLLFYSVGIGQISSEVPQNLSASRPQDRQFILSSKKLLLSDSGFYLCAWSQGPSTDTQYFGPGTRLTVL.

This clonotype was counted a few times. The rearrangement links TRBV12-3 or TRBV12-4 to TRBJ2-2, with D unresolved. V was pared by 2 bases and J by 5 bases, with 6 bases between. The CDR3 runs 13 residues. CDR3 nucleotides: TGTGCCAGCAGTTTACTCATTACCGGGGAGCTGTTTTTT. Translation gives CASSLLITGELFF.